The 9 T cell receptor beta chains given below trace back to one sample, sequenced in a study of metastatic and nonmetastatic thyroid tumors. Thyroid surgery took place with no prior treatment in any patient. MiXCR reprocessed the PCR reads for TCRdb. This table holds fewer than 30,000 clones, 20% to 25% found once. Sequences were obtained from blood. All receptors come from a male donor with papillary thyroid cancer or a benign thyroid nodule (not recorded which). Some clones in this sample may be carry-over from other donors' samples.

Note on this clone: The junction shows a germline mismatch at one end, possibly a read error. The rearrangement links TRBV11-1 to TRBJ2-7, with a weak D call TRBD2 (5 bases). Germline loops: CDR1 SGHAT, CDR2 FQDESV (reference sequence). CDR3 length equals 16 residues. CDR3 loop: CASSLVGSGSSYDQYF. CDR3 nucleotide sequence: TGTGCCAGCAGCTTAGTTGGGTCTGGGAGCTCCTACGATCAGTACTTC. Combining the CDR3 with reference TRBV11-1 and TRBJ2-7 gives the whole variable domain EAEVAQSPRYKITEKSQAVAFWCDPISGHATLYWYRQILGQGPELLVQFQDESVVDDSQLPKDRFSAERLKGVDSTLKIQPAELGDSAMYLCASSLVGSGSSYDQYFGPGTRLTVT.

At least ten counts were recorded for this clone. V is TRBV9 and J is TRBJ2-1; 9 nucleotides match TRBD2. The CDR3 has 15 residues. V shed 3 bases, J shed 10 bases, and the junction held 11 bases outside the gene matches. Germline CDR1 and CDR2: SGDLS and YYNGEE. Written as DNA, the CDR3 is TGTGCCAGCAGCGAGACTAGCGGAATATCGAAGGAGCAGTTCTTC. As protein: CASSETSGISKEQFF. The full variable domain, its missing parts supplied by reference TRBV9 and TRBJ2-1, is DSGVTQTPKHLITATGQRVTLRCSPRSGDLSVYWYQQSLDQGLQFLIQYYNGEERAKGNILERFSAQQFPDLHSELNLSSLELGDSALYFCASSETSGISKEQFFGPGTRLTVL.

This clone appeared many times. This may be a read error: a much more frequent sequence differs by one nucleotide. Other DNA sequences within the sample encode an identical CDR3. The V call is TRBV20-1, the J call TRBJ1-2; D gene unclear. V dropped 3 bases and J dropped 4 bases, with 12 bases sitting between them. Germline V gene data show CDR1 as DFQATT and CDR2 as SNEGSKA (reference sequence). The CDR3 length is 13 residues. The CDR3 coding sequence is TGCAGTGCTAGGGATGTCGAAGTCTATGGCTACACCTTC. It is translated as CSARDVEVYGYTF.

The sample holds many counts of this clone. J is TRBJ1-1 and V is TRBV5-1; D remains ambiguous. This CDR3 spans 13 amino acids. Trimming took 4 bases from V and 7 from J, leaving 14 bases between them. The germline V gene has CDR1 SGHRS and CDR2 YFSETQ. The CDR3 DNA is TGCGCCAGCAGCATGGGCCCCGCGGGTGAAGCTTTCTTT. The encoded protein is CASSMGPAGEAFF.

This clone was detected many times. This sequence joins TRBV28 and TRBJ1-2; no definite D call. V gave up 5 bases and J gave up 3 bases, with 7 bases separating them. The CDR3 sequence is 12 residues long. Germline-derived CDR1 and CDR2 are MDHEN and SYDVKM. The CDR3 nucleotides read TGTGCCAGCAGTGCAGCCGACTATGGCTACACCTTC. This translates into CASSAADYGYTF.

This clone was seen many times. The rearrangement uses TRBV11-2 and TRBJ1-6; 7 positions agree with TRBD1. CDR1 is SGHAT, CDR2 FQNNGV, per germline. The CDR3 sequence is 14 residues long. Trimming cost V 5 bases and J 10 bases; bases outside gene matches: 8. CDR3 in amino acids: CASSPGQFSSPLHF. As DNA, the CDR3 is TGTGCCAGCAGCCCGGGACAGTTTAGCTCACCCCTCCACTTT.

Many counts were recorded for this clone. The rearrangement uses TRBV5-1 and TRBJ2-3; the D gene is possibly TRBD1 (6 bases). CDR1 and CDR2 (germline): SGHRS, YFSETQ. Trimming took 0 bases from V and 5 from J, leaving 7 bases between them. The CDR3 has 13 residues. DNA of the CDR3: TGCGCCAGCAGCTTGGGCAGGGGAGATACGCAGTATTTT. Translating gives CASSLGRGDTQYF. Full variable domain (rest looked up from reference TRBV5-1 and TRBJ2-3): KAGVTQTPRYLIKTRGQQVTLSCSPISGHRSVSWYQQTPGQGLQFLFEYFSETQRNKGNFPGRFSGRQFSNSRSEMNVSTLELGDSALYLCASSLGRGDTQYFGPGTRLTVL.

In its sample, this clone was seen a few times. The chain recombines TRBV29-1 with TRBJ1-1; a possible D gene is TRBD1 (6 bases). CDR1 SQVTM and CDR2 ANQGSEA come from the germline V gene. Deletions cut 7 bases from V and 8 bases from J, with 20 bases between. The CDR3 contains 13 residues. CDR3 sequence: CSALGHGIPEAFF. The CDR3, as DNA: TGCAGCGCCCTGGGACATGGGATCCCCGAAGCTTTCTTT.

This clone was observed many times. V usage is TRBV5-8 and J usage is TRBJ2-1; 10 bases are shared with TRBD2. The CDR3 is 15 amino acids. V gave up 4 bases and J gave up 9 bases; unmatched junction bases: 10. Germline V gene sequence: CDR1 SGHTS, CDR2 YDEGEE. The CDR3 DNA reads TGTGCCAGCAGCCGCCCTAGCGGGAGTAAGGTTGAGCAGTTCTTC. Amino acid sequence: CASSRPSGSKVEQFF.